This TCR beta chain was identified during a study of STAT3 mutations in large granular lymphocyte leukemia. In the study overall: Immunosuppressive therapy was given to more than half of T-LGLL patients.

General observations from the study: TCR clonotype switching after therapy occurred in about 35% of the 18 patients. At least one immunodominant TCR beta clonotype appeared in every T-cell large granular lymphocyte leukemia patient. Sampling intervals varied between patients and samples.

The method was immunoSEQ multiplex PCR; TCRdb's version includes in-frame clones alone and lacks a portion of them. Of under 20,000 clones listed, over 80% were seen once; the top ten hold approximately 42%. Remarks on this clone: Its target is not known.

CDR1 is MNHEY and CDR2 is SMNVEV in the germline V gene (reference sequence). This CDR3 has 12 residues. Trimming removed 3 bases at V and 6 bases at J, with 9 bases between. Sequencing was carried out using peripheral blood mononuclear cells. The V and J genes are TRBV27 and TRBJ2-7; the D is unclear. The sequence was collected from a man aged 60 to 75 with T-cell large granular lymphocyte leukemia. Some clones in this sample may be carry-over from other donors' samples. The CDR3 sequence is CASSFQGGEQYF. The CDR3 region has the DNA TGTGCCAGCAGTTTTCAAGGCGGCGAGCAGTACTTC.